These T cell receptor beta chains were read from a single sample in a study of cytomegalovirus exposure and HLA in healthy donors. Sequencing was performed with immunoSEQ multiplex PCR; in TCRdb, only in-frame clones are kept and a portion is missing. The sample lists about 100,000 clones, around 80% occurring once. Sequencing was carried out using PBMCs. The receptors originated from a woman aged 45-60 years in good health and CMV-seropositive. Each CDR3 is given with its conserved first and last residue. The order of the fields is V gene, J gene, CDR3 protein.

TRBV6-1	-	CASSEQGSGEQYF
TRBV5-1	TRBJ2-3	CASSLGGADTQYF
TRBV7-2	TRBJ2-3	CAGGSTDTQYF
TRBV11-1	-	CASSRPGQLYEQYF
TRBV5-1	TRBJ1-1	CASSLGTALGGTEAFF
TRBV5-4	TRBJ2-5	CASRGVEEETQYF
TRBV5-6	TRBJ1-5	CASSSRQVNQPQHF
TRBV15	TRBJ2-1	CATSPHPGGAANEQFF
TRBV19	TRBJ2-3	CASSQGDNTDTQYF
TRBV15	TRBJ1-5	CATSRVSGNQPQHF
TRBV7-9	TRBJ2-3	CASGLAGADTQYF
TRBV2	TRBJ1-1	CASSAGGSGTEAFF
TRBV5-5	TRBJ2-5	CASSFLGGGLGQETQYF
TRBV7-9	TRBJ1-2	CASSRQTGRSVGGYTF
TRBV7-9	TRBJ2-7	CSSSLAPAASSGLTYEQYF
TRBV5-1	TRBJ2-3	CASSQGDRAGTDTQYF
TRBV29-1	TRBJ2-7	CSVPRGEGSNYEQYF
TRBV5-1	TRBJ2-1	CASTTGGVGPFF
TRBV9	TRBJ2-7	CASSARDSPLEQYF
TRBV5-5	TRBJ2-7	CASSLAAGVFEQYF
TRBV7-9	TRBJ1-1	CASSFRQRLKGMNTEAFF
TRBV14	TRBJ2-7	CASSLAGFVYEQYF
TRBV30	TRBJ2-2	CACLDGQSNTGELFF
TRBV7-9	TRBJ1-6	CSSSLALGGFVRLHF
TRBV27	TRBJ2-5	CASSRTGGVGKQYF
TRBV27	TRBJ2-1	CASSLYSGSPQDNEQFF
TRBV7-3	TRBJ2-1	CASKPGGSSNEQFF
TRBV6-1	TRBJ2-7	CASSEARDSMFYEQYF
TRBV5-4	TRBJ2-7	CASSLAGATLGEQYF
TRBV5-1	TRBJ1-2	CASSLARGSYGYTF
TRBV4-1	TRBJ2-5	CASSQTSGSRGSETQYF
TRBV2	TRBJ2-5	CASSESGTGALETQYF
TRBV5-5	TRBJ2-5	CASSFLEYGETQYF
TRBV6-1	TRBJ2-2	CASIDRGAGELFF
TRBV5-1	TRBJ2-3	CASSSRGSGTGDTQYF
TRBV6-5	TRBJ1-3	CASRRFSGNTIYF
TRBV6-1	TRBJ2-7	CASSDPGGSTYEQYF
TRBV7-9	TRBJ2-5	CASSSGTGETQYF
TRBV7-9	TRBJ1-1	CASSSHRRHSFEAFF
TRBV5-1	TRBJ2-5	CASSLEGSSWETQYF
TRBV27	TRBJ2-3	CASRAGAVTDTQYF
TRBV7-2	TRBJ2-3	CASSRGGADTQYF
TRBV9	-	CASSVDATTTYEQYF
TRBV6-5	TRBJ1-2	CASSSPGGGNYGYTF
TRBV9	TRBJ2-2	CASSVRGTNTGELFF
TRBV10-3	TRBJ2-3	CAISGVGGGTDTQYF
TRBV4-2	TRBJ1-1	CASSQNGEAFF